This TCR beta chain is drawn from a study of blood T cells in healthy people across ages. This clonotype was counted only a few times. The draw of peripheral blood yielded approximately 11 milliliters from each donor. The authors extracted at least 6 micrograms of total RNA per sample. This CDR3 contains 14 residues. The V end was cut by 3 bases, the J end by 3 bases, with 8 bases between. The germline V gene has CDR1 SNHLY and CDR2 FYNNEI. Alongside a J-beta primer mix, a sample-barcoded 5' primer served in a second PCR lasting about 7 to 11 cycles. MiXCR, run by TCRdb on the 5' RACE reads, gives a single entry per CDR3 protein. The sample lists 700,000 to 950,000 distinct CDR3 sequences, more than 40% occurring once.

The TCR was taken from a woman aged 60-75 years in good health. Sequenced: blood. The chain has TRBV2 and TRBJ2-2, with D unresolved. CDR3 DNA: TGTGCCAGCAGTGACCTGGGTTACACCGGGGAGCTGTTTTTT. Protein: CASSDLGYTGELFF.